These 27 T cell receptor beta chains were sequenced from one sample in a study of T cells in Graves' hyperthyroidism and ophthalmopathy. What was amplified from RNA transcripts were TCR beta CDR3 regions. RT-PCR in the first round (using the HTBI primer set) targeted the TCR CDR3. In TCRdb, the multiplex PCR reads were re-called with MiXCR into one record per CDR3 protein. The sample contains about 410,000 distinct CDR3 sequences, around 15% of which appear only once. The sequenced sample was blood. The origin of the receptors is a man aged 18-30 years with Graves' ophthalmopathy.

This clonotype has at least ten counts. V usage is TRBV6-1 and J usage is TRBJ1-1, with D unresolved. The CDR3 is 14 amino acids. Germline V gene sequence: CDR1 MNHNS, CDR2 SASEGT. Trimming pared 6 bases from V and 1 base from J, leaving 12 bases between. For the CDR3, the DNA is TGTGCCAGCAGGGACGGACGGTGGAACACTGAAGCTTTCTTT. This encodes CASRDGRWNTEAFF.

CDR3 in amino acids: CASSKASGRSSSYNEQFF. CDR3 nucleotide sequence: TGTGCCAGTAGTAAAGCTAGCGGGAGATCCAGCTCCTACAATGAGCAGTTCTTC. The chain has TRBV19 and TRBJ2-1; 10 nucleotides line up with TRBD2. Trimming took 4 bases from V and 0 from J; bases not matched to a gene: 9. The CDR3 loop spans 18 amino acids. Germline values: CDR1 LNHDA, CDR2 SQIVND (reference sequence).

This clonotype has ten or more counts. The chain joins TRBV11-2 to TRBJ2-1, with D possibly matching TRBD2 (5 bases). This CDR3 spans 12 amino acids. Germline V gives CDR1 SGHAT, CDR2 FQNNGV. Trimming cost V 3 bases and J 9 bases, with 9 bases left between them. The CDR3 reads CASSFRSGEQFF. The CDR3, as DNA: TGTGCCAGCAGCTTTCGCAGCGGTGAGCAGTTCTTC.

This clonotype was seen a handful of times. The chain links TRBV9 to TRBJ2-1, with a possible D match to TRBD2 (5 bases). CDR1 and CDR2 (germline): SGDLS, YYNGEE. The germline V and J ends were trimmed by 3 bases and 8 bases, with 15 bases remaining between them. The CDR3 length is 14 residues. In DNA, the CDR3 is TGTGCCAGCAGCGGAGGAGGTAGCCTCGATGAGCAGTTCTTC. Translation gives CASSGGGSLDEQFF.

At least ten counts were recorded for this clonotype. The gene calls are TRBV6-1 and TRBJ2-1; TRBD2 agrees at 8 bases. The CDR3 loop spans 14 amino acids. V lost 8 bases, J lost 3 bases, and 6 bases stayed unmatched. The V gene's germline CDR1 is MNHNS and CDR2 SASEGT. CDR3 region: CASGRSGGYNEQFF. The CDR3 DNA sequence: TGTGCCAGCGGGCGGAGCGGGGGCTACAATGAGCAGTTCTTC.

This clonotype was seen at least ten times. V usage is TRBV12-3 or TRBV12-4 and J usage is TRBJ2-1; D might be TRBD2 (5 bases). The length of the CDR3 is 18 residues. V was shortened by 3 bases and J by 4 bases, with 22 bases between the two germline ends. The CDR3 loop is CASSFQVDQRWVYNEQFF. CDR3 in DNA: TGTGCCAGCAGTTTTCAGGTCGACCAGCGGTGGGTGTACAATGAGCAGTTCTTC.

This clonotype was seen a few times. The chain recombines TRBV5-1 with TRBJ2-7, with 12 bases fitting TRBD2. Germline-derived CDR1 and CDR2 are SGHRS and YFSETQ. The CDR3 is 16 amino acids. The V and J ends lost 0 bases and 3 bases, in that order; junction bases with no gene match: 4. CDR3 DNA sequence: TGCGCCAGCAGCTTGGCACTAGCGGGGGGAGGCTACGAGCAGTACTTC. Amino acid sequence: CASSLALAGGGYEQYF. The complete variable domain, with remaining parts taken from reference TRBV5-1 and TRBJ2-7, reads KAGVTQTPRYLIKTRGQQVTLSCSPISGHRSVSWYQQTPGQGLQFLFEYFSETQRNKGNFPGRFSGRQFSNSRSEMNVSTLELGDSALYLCASSLALAGGGYEQYFGPGTRLTVT.

This clonotype was seen more than once but under ten times. The V call is TRBV6-4, the J call TRBJ1-5, with TRBD1 matching 8 bases. Germline V gene sequence: CDR1 MRHNA, CDR2 SNTAGT. CDR3 length: 18 residues. V was pared by 2 bases and J by 3 bases, with 12 bases of the junction left unmatched. Here the CDR3 DNA reads TGTGCCAGCAGTGACCAGGGGGCGAAGGGGCAGAACAATCAGCCCCAGCATTTT. Amino acid sequence: CASSDQGAKGQNNQPQHF.

The table lists this clonotype with a few counts. The chain uses TRBV12-3 or TRBV12-4 and TRBJ1-1, with TRBD1 matching 9 bases. V was pared by 4 bases and J by 3 bases, with 3 bases of the junction left unmatched. The CDR3 is 14 amino acids. CDR3 amino acids: CASSYRTGDTEAFF. In DNA form, the CDR3 reads TGTGCCAGCAGTTATAGGACAGGGGACACTGAAGCTTTCTTT.

This clonotype showed up many times. The chain uses TRBV10-3 and TRBJ2-1, with 7 positions matching TRBD2. The CDR3 has 17 amino acids. Trimming took 3 bases from V and 7 from J; bases not matched to a gene: 15. Germline CDR1 is ENHRY and CDR2 is SYGVKD. The CDR3 nucleotides are TGTGCCATCAGTGAAGGTCTAGCGGCCCGGCGGGAGAATGAGCAGTTCTTC. Encoded protein: CAISEGLAARRENEQFF.

The genes are TRBV10-3 and TRBJ1-4; D might be TRBD1 (6 bases). Trimming pared 8 bases from V and 7 bases from J, leaving 11 bases between. The germline gives CDR1 ENHRY, CDR2 SYGVKD. The CDR3 has 12 amino acids. The CDR3 coding sequence is TGTGCCATCCGGGACAATGGTGAAAAACTGTTTTTT. Translated, it gives CAIRDNGEKLFF.

The table lists this clonotype with many counts. This sequence joins TRBV7-4 and TRBJ2-1, with TRBD2 matching over 11 bases. The V and J ends lost 9 bases and 10 bases, in that order; junction bases with no gene match: 11. This CDR3 has 14 residues. Germline assignment: CDR1 SGHVT and CDR2 SQSDAQ. CDR3 sequence (DNA): TGTGCCAGAACACTAGCGGGAGCTATATGGGAGCAGTTCTTC. As protein: CARTLAGAIWEQFF. The whole variable domain, remainder taken from reference TRBV7-4 and TRBJ2-1, is GAGVSQSPRYKVAKRGRDVALRCDSISGHVTLYWYRQTLGQGSEVLTYSQSDAQRDKSGRPSGRFSAERPERSVSTLKIQRTEQGDSAVYLCARTLAGAIWEQFFGPGTRLTVL.

This clonotype was found a few times. The rearrangement joins TRBV9 to TRBJ1-5; D remains ambiguous. CDR1 and CDR2 from the germline V gene are SGDLS and YYNGEE. The CDR3 spans 16 residues. V lost 0 bases, J lost 0 bases, and 10 bases lay in between. CDR3 coding DNA: TGTGCCAGCAGCGTAGGCTCAGATTATAGCAATCAGCCCCAGCATTTT. It specifies CASSVGSDYSNQPQHF. The whole variable domain, filled in from reference TRBV9 and TRBJ1-5, reads DSGVTQTPKHLITATGQRVTLRCSPRSGDLSVYWYQQSLDQGLQFLIQYYNGEERAKGNILERFSAQQFPDLHSELNLSSLELGDSALYFCASSVGSDYSNQPQHFGDGTRLSIL.

This chain connects TRBV2 to TRBJ2-7, with 7 bases aligning to TRBD2. The CDR3 covers 13 residues. CDR1 is SNHLY and CDR2 is FYNNEI in the germline V gene. CDR3 protein: CVTQPGLTYEQYF. The CDR3 DNA follows: TGTGTCACTCAGCCGGGACTAACCTACGAGCAGTACTTC.

This clonotype was seen only a few times. The J gene is TRBJ1-4, the V gene TRBV20-1; weak D call: TRBD1 (5 bases). The germline V gene encodes CDR1 DFQATT and CDR2 SNEGSKA (reference sequence). The CDR3 has 13 amino acids. Trimming removed 5 bases from V and 7 bases from J, with 14 bases in between. CDR3 residues: CSAWGRAGEKLFF. The CDR3 nucleotides read TGCAGTGCTTGGGGGAGGGCTGGTGAAAAACTGTTTTTT.

This clonotype showed up just a few times. The J gene is TRBJ1-4, the V gene TRBV25-1; D uncertain. The CDR3 loop spans 16 amino acids. Trimming cost V 2 bases and J 0 bases, with 10 bases left between them. Per the germline V gene, CDR1 is MGHDK and CDR2 is SYGVNS. This chain's CDR3 is CASSETSIATNEKLFF. CDR3 coding DNA: TGTGCCAGCAGTGAAACCTCAATTGCAACTAATGAAAAACTGTTTTTT.

This clonotype was counted many times. This chain connects TRBV7-9 to TRBJ2-5; perhaps TRBD2 as D (6 bases). The CDR3 length is 16 residues. V dropped 5 bases and J dropped 2 bases, with 18 bases sitting between them. Germline V gene data show CDR1 as SEHNR and CDR2 as FQNEAQ (reference sequence). The CDR3 region is CASSPGTLPGQETQYF. For the CDR3, the DNA is TGTGCCAGCAGCCCCGGGACTCTCCCAGGGCAAGAGACCCAGTACTTC.

The J gene is TRBJ2-7, the V gene TRBV19, with D perhaps matching TRBD2 (7 bases). The CDR3 totals 15 residues. Germline V gives CDR1 LNHDA, CDR2 SQIVND (reference sequence). The germline V and J ends were trimmed by 3 bases and 4 bases, with 16 bases remaining between them. CDR3 amino acids: CASSIRAGAVYEQYF. The CDR3 DNA is TGTGCCAGTAGTATTCGGGCGGGGGCGGTTTACGAGCAGTACTTC.

This clonotype showed up many times. The chain is built from TRBV29-1 and TRBJ1-3; a weak D match, TRBD1 (5 bases). Germline assignment: CDR1 SQVTM and CDR2 ANQGSEA. The CDR3 extends over 14 amino acids. V was pared by 4 bases and J by 3 bases, with 13 bases between. The CDR3, as DNA: TGCAGCGTTGCGTCTTGGCAGGGTGGAAACACCATATATTTT. Translating gives CSVASWQGGNTIYF.

In this sample, this clonotype turned up once. A much bigger clone sits one base away, suggesting this may be a read error. This chain uses TRBV7-3 with TRBJ2-3; 11 positions match TRBD2. Trimming cost V 8 bases and J 0 bases; bases outside gene matches: 7. The CDR3 is 16 residues long. CDR1 and CDR2 from the germline V gene are SGHTA and FQGTGA. The CDR3 DNA reads as TGTGCCAGCCGCCCGGGACTAGCGGCTAGCACAGATACGCAGTATTTT. This codes for CASRPGLAASTDTQYF.

This clonotype appeared a few times. The chain carries TRBV27 and TRBJ2-2; D is possibly TRBD1 (6 bases). V lost 1 base and J 4 bases, leaving 10 bases between the germline ends. Germline V CDR1 and CDR2: MNHEY, SMNVEV (reference sequence). The CDR3 consists of 15 residues. CDR3 amino acids: CASSLLGGSTGELFF. The CDR3 DNA is TGTGCCAGCAGTTTATTAGGGGGAAGCACCGGGGAGCTGTTTTTT.

This chain links TRBV4-1 with TRBJ2-1; D may correspond to TRBD1 or TRBD2 (5 bases each). Deletions cut 1 base from V and 6 bases from J, with 19 bases between. The CDR3 totals 17 residues. Germline values: CDR1 MGHRA, CDR2 YSYEKL. This chain's CDR3 is CASSQGRAGRIGNEQFF. The CDR3 bases are TGCGCCAGCAGCCAAGGGCGGGCAGGGCGGATTGGCAATGAGCAGTTCTTC.

This clonotype was seen at least ten times. This rearrangement joins TRBV7-2 to TRBJ2-3; 12 positions match TRBD2. Germline V CDR1 and CDR2: SGHTA, FQGNSA. The CDR3 totals 16 residues. Trimming at V came to 4 bases and at J to 5 bases, leaving 7 bases not matched to a gene. The CDR3 protein is CASSSSGGDGIDTQYF. DNA for the CDR3: TGTGCCAGCAGCTCTAGCGGGGGGGATGGTATAGATACGCAGTATTTT.

This clonotype has a count of ten or more. V usage is TRBV15 and J usage is TRBJ2-3; 11 bases are shared with TRBD1. CDR3 size: 15 residues. V lost 4 bases to trimming and J lost 5 bases; unmatched junction nucleotides: 5. From germline, CDR1 is LNHNV and CDR2 YYDKDF (reference sequence). The CDR3 bases are TGTGCCACCAGCACGGGACAGGGGGTTAAAGATACGCAGTATTTT. It translates to CATSTGQGVKDTQYF.

Ten or more counts support this clonotype. V is TRBV12-3 or TRBV12-4 and J is TRBJ1-2, with D maybe TRBD1 (5 bases). Trimming stripped 3 bases from V and 8 bases from J, with 13 bases between. The CDR3 contains 13 residues. CDR3 amino acids: CASSFGARPGYTF. The CDR3 bases are TGTGCCAGCAGTTTTGGGGCCCGACCGGGCTACACCTTC.

This chain joins TRBV24-1 and TRBJ2-3; D uncertain. This CDR3 region has 14 residues. The V end was cut by 9 bases, the J end by 0 bases, with 12 bases between. The germline V gene has CDR1 KGHDR and CDR2 SFDVKD. Here the CDR3 DNA reads TGTGCCACCGCCCCTTTTGAGAGCACAGATACGCAGTATTTT. It is translated as CATAPFESTDTQYF.

V is TRBV4-1 and J is TRBJ2-5; perhaps TRBD2 as D (6 bases). This CDR3 is 16 amino acids long. Per the germline V gene, CDR1 is MGHRA and CDR2 is YSYEKL. V lost 0 bases, J lost 5 bases, and 16 bases lay in between. The CDR3 loop is CASSQDSMTRSETQYF. The CDR3, as DNA: TGCGCCAGCAGCCAAGATTCAATGACTAGGAGTGAGACCCAGTACTTC.